A single sample gave rise to the 5 T cell receptor beta chains below, sequenced in a study of blood T cell repertoires in COVID-19. Repertoires were generated with immunoSEQ multiplex PCR, while TCRdb's copy carries only in-frame clones and drops some. In the table there are about 300,000 clones, 85% to 90% of which are singletons. Sequencing used PBMCs or T cells enriched from blood (not recorded which). The receptors originated from a man younger than 40 who had recovered from COVID-19.

The chain joins TRBV28 to TRBJ1-3, with D unresolved. V lost 8 bases, J lost 0 bases, and 11 bases lay in between. The CDR3 spans 14 residues. From germline, CDR1 is MDHEN and CDR2 SYDVKM. CDR3 DNA sequence: TGTGCCAGCGGCCTTCTGTTCTCTGGAAACACCATATATTTT. Translating it yields CASGLLFSGNTIYF.

This clone was observed once. V gene TRBV7-9 combines with J gene TRBJ2-5; D is possibly TRBD2 (6 bases). V lost 3 bases to trimming and J lost 5 bases, with 19 bases between them. The CDR3 extends over 16 amino acids. The V gene's germline CDR1 is SEHNR and CDR2 FQNEAQ (reference sequence). Written as DNA, the CDR3 is TGTGCCAGCAGCTTGACCCCGGGACTTGGGGCGGAGACCCAGTACTTC. It specifies CASSLTPGLGAETQYF.

This sequence joins TRBV5-8 and TRBJ1-2, with D tentatively TRBD1 (6 bases). Germline-derived CDR1 and CDR2 are SGHTS and YDEGEE. This CDR3 region has 14 residues. V was clipped by 1 base and J by 4 bases, with 11 bases between them. This chain's CDR3 is CASSLPQGIYGYTF. CDR3 in DNA: TGTGCCAGCAGCTTGCCACAGGGAATCTATGGCTACACCTTC.

This clone was seen more than once but under ten times. The chain uses TRBV3-1 (or the pseudogene TRBV3-2) and TRBJ1-5; TRBD1 agrees at 10 bases. Trimming at V came to 1 base and at J to 0 bases, leaving 0 bases not matched to a gene. The CDR3 has 16 residues. Germline V gene lookup returns CDR1 LGHDT and CDR2 YNNKEL (reference sequence). The CDR3 sequence: CASSQGTGGSNQPQHF. CDR3 DNA sequence: TGTGCCAGCAGCCAAGGGACAGGGGGTAGCAATCAGCCCCAGCATTTT.

This clone was detected a few times. The chain employs TRBV7-8 and TRBJ2-7; 8 positions match TRBD2. The CDR3 totals 13 residues. Germline assignment: CDR1 SGHVS and CDR2 FQNEAQ. Trimming took 5 bases from V and 6 from J; bases not matched to a gene: 6. Here the CDR3 reads CASSREGPLEQYF. CDR3 coding DNA: TGTGCCAGCAGCCGGGAGGGACCCCTCGAGCAGTACTTC.